This TCR beta chain was profiled in a study of cytomegalovirus exposure and HLA in healthy donors. Germline CDR1 SNHLY, CDR2 FYNNEI. The CDR3 contains 15 residues. The PCR contained 60 Vbeta and 13 Jbeta primers. TCRdb keeps only in-frame clones here, not all; method: immunoSEQ multiplex PCR. The repertoire holds around 180,000 clones, with 80% as singletons. In regard to this clone: Antigen unknown.

Findings of the study overall: It was only CMV serostatus that was available as immune exposure information.

The V gene is TRBV2, the J gene TRBJ2-5; D not certain. TRBJ2-7 matches the DNA end more closely, so the J call is doubtful. The TCR sequence derives from a man in his forties in good health and CMV-seronegative. Sequences were obtained from PBMCs. CDR3 in DNA: TGTGCCAGCAGTGAAGTCGGTAGGAGCTCCTACGAGCAGTACTTC. Translation: CASSEVGRSSYEQYF.